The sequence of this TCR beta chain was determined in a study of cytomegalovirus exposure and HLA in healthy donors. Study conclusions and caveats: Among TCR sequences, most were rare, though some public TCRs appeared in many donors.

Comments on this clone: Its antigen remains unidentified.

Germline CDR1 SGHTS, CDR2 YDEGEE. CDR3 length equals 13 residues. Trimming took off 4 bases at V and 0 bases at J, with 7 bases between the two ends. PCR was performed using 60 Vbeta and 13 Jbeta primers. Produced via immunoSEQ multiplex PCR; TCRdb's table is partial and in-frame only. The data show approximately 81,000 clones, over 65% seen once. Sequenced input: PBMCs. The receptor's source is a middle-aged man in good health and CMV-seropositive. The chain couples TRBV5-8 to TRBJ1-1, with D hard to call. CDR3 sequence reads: CASSIVMNTEAFF. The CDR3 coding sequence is TGTGCCAGCAGCATAGTCATGAACACTGAAGCTTTCTTT.